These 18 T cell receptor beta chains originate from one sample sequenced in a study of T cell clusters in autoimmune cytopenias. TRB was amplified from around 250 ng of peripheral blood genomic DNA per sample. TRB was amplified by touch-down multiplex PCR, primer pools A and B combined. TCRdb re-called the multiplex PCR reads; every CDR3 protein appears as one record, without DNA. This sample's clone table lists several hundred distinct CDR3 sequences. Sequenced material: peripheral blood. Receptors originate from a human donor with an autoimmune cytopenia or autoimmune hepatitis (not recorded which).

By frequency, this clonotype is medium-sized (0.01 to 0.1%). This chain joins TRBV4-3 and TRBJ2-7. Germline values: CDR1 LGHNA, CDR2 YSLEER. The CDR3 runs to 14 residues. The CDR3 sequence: CASSQKPGPYEQYF.

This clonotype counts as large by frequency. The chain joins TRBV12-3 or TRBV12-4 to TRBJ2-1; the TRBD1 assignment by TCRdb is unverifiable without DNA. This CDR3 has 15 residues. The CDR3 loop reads CASSSQGYSYNEQFF.

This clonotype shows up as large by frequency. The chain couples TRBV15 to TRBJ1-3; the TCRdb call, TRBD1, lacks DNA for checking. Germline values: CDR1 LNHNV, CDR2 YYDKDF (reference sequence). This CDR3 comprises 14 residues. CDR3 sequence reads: CATSPGGTGNTIYF.

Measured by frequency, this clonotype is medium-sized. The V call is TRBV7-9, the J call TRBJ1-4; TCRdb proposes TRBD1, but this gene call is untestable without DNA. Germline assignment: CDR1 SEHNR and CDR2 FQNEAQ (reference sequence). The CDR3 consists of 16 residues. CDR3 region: CASSLEGTGYNEKLFF.

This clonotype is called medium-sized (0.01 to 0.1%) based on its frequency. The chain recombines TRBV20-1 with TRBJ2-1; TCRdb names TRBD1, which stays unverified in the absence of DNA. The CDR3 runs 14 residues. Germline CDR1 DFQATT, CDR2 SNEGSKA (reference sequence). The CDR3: CSAGGGAPTNEQFF.

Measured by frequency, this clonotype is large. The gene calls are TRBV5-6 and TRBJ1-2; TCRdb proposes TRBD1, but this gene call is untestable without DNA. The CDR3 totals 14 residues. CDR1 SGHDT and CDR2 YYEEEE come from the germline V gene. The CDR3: CASSLGQGVGGYTF.

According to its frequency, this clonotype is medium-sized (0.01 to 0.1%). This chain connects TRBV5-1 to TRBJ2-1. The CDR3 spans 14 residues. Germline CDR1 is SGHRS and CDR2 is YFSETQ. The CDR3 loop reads CASRGKEEANEQFF.

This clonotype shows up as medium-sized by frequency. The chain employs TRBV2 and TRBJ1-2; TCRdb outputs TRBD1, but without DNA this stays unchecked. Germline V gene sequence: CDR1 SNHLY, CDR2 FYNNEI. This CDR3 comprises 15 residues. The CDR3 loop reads CASSEKATGGYGYTF.

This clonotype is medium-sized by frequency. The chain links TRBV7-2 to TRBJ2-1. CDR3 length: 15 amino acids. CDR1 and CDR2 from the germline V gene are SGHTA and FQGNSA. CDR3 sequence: CASRSSGGSYNEQFF.

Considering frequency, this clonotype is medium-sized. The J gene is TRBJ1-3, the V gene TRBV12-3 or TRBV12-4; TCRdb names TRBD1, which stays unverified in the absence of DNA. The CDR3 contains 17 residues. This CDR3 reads CASSLVSGPSSGNTIYF.

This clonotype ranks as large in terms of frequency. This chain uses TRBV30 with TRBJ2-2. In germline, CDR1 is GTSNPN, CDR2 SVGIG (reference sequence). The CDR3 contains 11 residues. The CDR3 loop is CAWRNSGELFF.

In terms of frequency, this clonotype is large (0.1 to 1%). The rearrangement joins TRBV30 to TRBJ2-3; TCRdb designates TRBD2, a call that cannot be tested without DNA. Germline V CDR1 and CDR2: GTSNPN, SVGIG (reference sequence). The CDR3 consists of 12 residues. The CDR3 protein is CAWNRRGDTQYF. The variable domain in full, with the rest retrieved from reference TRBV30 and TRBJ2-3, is SQTIHQWPATLVQPVGSPLSLECTVEGTSNPNLYWYRQAAGRGLQLLFYSVGIGQISSEVPQNLSASRPQDRQFILSSKKLLLSDSGFYLCAWNRRGDTQYFGPGTRLTVL.

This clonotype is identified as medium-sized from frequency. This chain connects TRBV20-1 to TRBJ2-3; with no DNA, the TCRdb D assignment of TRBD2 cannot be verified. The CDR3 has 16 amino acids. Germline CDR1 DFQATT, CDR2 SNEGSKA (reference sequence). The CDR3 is CSATGTSGRTTDTQYF.

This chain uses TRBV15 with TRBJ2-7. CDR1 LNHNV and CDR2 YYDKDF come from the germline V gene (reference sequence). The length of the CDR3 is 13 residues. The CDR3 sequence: CATSSLRFYEQYF.

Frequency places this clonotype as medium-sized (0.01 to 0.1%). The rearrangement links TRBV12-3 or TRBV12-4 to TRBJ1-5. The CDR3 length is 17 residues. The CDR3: CASSLDRVVLGNQPQHF.

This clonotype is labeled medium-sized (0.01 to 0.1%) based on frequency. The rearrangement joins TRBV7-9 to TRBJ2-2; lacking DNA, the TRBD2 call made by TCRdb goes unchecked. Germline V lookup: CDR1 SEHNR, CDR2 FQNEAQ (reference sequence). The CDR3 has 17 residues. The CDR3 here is CASSSGLAGGNTGELFF.

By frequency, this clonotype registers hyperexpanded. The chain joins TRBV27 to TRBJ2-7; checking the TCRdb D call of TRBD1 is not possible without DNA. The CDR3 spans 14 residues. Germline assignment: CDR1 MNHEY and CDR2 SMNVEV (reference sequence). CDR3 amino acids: CASTGQGAAYEQYF.

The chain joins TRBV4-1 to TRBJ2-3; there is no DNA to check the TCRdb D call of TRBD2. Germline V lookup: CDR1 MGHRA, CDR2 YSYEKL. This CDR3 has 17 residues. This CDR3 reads CASSQLTLTDSTDTQYF.